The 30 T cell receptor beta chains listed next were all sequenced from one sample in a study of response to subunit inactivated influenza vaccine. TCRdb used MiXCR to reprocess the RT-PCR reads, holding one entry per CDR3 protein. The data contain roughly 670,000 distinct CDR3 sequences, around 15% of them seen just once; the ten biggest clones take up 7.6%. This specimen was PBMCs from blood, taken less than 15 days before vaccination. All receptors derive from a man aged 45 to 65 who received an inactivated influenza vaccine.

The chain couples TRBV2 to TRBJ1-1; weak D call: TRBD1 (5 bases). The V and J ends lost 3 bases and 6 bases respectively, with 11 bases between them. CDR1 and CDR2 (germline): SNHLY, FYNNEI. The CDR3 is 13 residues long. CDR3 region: CASSEGQGPEAFF. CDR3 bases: TGTGCCAGCAGTGAGGGGCAGGGACCTGAAGCTTTCTTT.

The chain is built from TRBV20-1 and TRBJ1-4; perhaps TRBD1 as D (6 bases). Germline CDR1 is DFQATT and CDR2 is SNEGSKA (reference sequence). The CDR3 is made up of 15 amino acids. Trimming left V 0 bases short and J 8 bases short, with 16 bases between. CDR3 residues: CSARDENREGEKLFF. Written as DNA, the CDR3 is TGCAGTGCTAGAGATGAAAACAGGGAAGGCGAAAAACTGTTTTTT.

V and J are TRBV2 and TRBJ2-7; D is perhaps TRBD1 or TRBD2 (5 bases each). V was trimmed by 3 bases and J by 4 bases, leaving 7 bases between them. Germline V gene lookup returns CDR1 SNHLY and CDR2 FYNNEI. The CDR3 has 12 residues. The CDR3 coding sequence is TGTGCCAGCAGTGACAGGGAGTACGAGCAGTACTTC. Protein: CASSDREYEQYF.

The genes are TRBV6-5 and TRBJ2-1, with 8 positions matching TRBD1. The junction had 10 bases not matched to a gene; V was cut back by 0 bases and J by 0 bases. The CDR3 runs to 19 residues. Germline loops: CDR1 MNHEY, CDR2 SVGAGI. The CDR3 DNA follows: TGTGCCAGCAGTTACTCGGCCAGGGGGCTATCTAGCTCCTACAATGAGCAGTTCTTC. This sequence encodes CASSYSARGLSSSYNEQFF.

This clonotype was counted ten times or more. DNA for the CDR3: TGCAGTGCTAGAGATGTGTTGACAGGTCGGACCTACGAGCAGTACTTC. It translates to CSARDVLTGRTYEQYF. The chain links TRBV20-1 to TRBJ2-7; D might be TRBD1 (6 bases). Per germline, CDR1 DFQATT and CDR2 SNEGSKA (reference sequence). This CDR3 comprises 16 residues. Trimming left V 0 bases short and J 2 bases short, with 17 bases between.

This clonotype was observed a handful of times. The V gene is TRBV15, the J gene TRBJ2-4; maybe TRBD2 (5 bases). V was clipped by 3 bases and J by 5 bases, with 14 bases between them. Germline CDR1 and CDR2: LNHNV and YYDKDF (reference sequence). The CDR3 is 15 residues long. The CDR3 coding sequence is TGTGCCACCAGCAGCGGGGTTGGCAGCCAAAACATTCAGTACTTC. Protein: CATSSGVGSQNIQYF.

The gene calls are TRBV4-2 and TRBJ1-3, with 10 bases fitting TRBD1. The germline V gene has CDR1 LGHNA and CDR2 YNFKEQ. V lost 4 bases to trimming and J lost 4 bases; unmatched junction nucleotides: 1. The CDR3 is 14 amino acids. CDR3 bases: TGTGCCAGCAGCCGGACAGGGGGAGGAAACACCATATATTTT. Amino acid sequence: CASSRTGGGNTIYF.

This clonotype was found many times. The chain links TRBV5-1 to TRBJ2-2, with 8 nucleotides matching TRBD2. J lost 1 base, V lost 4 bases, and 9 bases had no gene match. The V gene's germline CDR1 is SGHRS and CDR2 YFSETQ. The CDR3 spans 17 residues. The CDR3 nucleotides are TGCGCCAGCAGCCCATCCGAGACTAGCGAGAACACCGGGGAGCTGTTTTTT. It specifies CASSPSETSENTGELFF.

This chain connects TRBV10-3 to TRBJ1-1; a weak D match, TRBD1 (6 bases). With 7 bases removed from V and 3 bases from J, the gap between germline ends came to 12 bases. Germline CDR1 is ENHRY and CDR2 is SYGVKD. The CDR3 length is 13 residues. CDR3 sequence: CAIKRGFDTEAFF. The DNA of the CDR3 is TGTGCCATCAAGAGGGGGTTTGACACTGAAGCTTTCTTT.

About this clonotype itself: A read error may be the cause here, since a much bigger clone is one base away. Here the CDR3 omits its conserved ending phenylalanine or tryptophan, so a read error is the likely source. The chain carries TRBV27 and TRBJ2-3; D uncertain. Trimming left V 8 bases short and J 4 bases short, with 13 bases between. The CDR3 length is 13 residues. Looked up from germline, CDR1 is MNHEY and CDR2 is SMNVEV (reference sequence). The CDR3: CASRRLSADTQYL. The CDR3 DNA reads TGTGCCAGCCGTCGGCTATCGGCAGATACGCAGTATCTT.

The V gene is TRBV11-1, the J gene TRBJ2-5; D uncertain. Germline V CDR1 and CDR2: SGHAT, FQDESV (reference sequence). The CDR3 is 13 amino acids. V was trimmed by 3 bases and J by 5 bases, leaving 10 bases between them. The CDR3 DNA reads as TGTGCCAGCAGCTTCGAGGTTGGGGAGACCCAGTACTTC. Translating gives CASSFEVGETQYF.

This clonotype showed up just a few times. CDR3 amino acids: CSANRNGLAGANEQYF. CDR3 bases: TGCAGTGCTAATCGAAACGGACTAGCGGGAGCCAACGAGCAGTACTTC. The rearrangement uses TRBV20-1 and TRBJ2-7; 13 nucleotides agree with TRBD2. The CDR3 has 16 amino acids. Trimming at V came to 4 bases and at J to 5 bases, leaving 11 bases not matched to a gene. Germline loops: CDR1 DFQATT, CDR2 SNEGSKA (reference sequence).

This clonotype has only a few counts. The CDR3 nucleotides read TGTGCCGGGGGTCGTGTAGGTGATCAGCCCCAGCATTTT. Translated: CAGGRVGDQPQHF. This rearrangement joins TRBV6-1 to TRBJ1-5; D possibly corresponds to TRBD1 (5 bases). V was trimmed by 11 bases and J by 5 bases, leaving 16 bases between them. Germline V lookup: CDR1 MNHNS, CDR2 SASEGT. CDR3 length: 13 residues.

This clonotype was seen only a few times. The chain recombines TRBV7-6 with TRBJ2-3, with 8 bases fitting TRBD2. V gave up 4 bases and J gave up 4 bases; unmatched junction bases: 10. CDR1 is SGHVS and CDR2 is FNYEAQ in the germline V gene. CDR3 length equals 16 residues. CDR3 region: CASSSLAGPGPDTQYF. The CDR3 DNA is TGTGCCAGCAGCTCCCTAGCGGGTCCGGGGCCAGATACGCAGTATTTT.

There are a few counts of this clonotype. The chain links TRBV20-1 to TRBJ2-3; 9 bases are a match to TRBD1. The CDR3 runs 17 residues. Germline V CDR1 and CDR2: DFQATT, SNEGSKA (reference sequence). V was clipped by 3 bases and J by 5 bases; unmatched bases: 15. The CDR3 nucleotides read TGCAGTGCTAGGCGGGACAGGGCCTCTTCCCCGATAGATACGCAGTATTTT. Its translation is CSARRDRASSPIDTQYF.

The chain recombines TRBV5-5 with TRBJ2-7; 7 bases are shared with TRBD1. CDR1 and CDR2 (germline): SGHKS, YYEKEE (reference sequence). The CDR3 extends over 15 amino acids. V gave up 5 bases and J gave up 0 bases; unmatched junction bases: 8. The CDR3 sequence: CASRSDRASSYEQYF. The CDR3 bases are TGTGCCAGCAGGTCTGACAGGGCCAGCTCCTACGAGCAGTACTTC.

The CDR3 nucleotides are TGTGCCAGCAGTTTCCAGCAGGCTAATGAAAAACTGTTTTTT. Protein product: CASSFQQANEKLFF. The V call is TRBV12-3 or TRBV12-4, the J call TRBJ1-4; D not resolved. The CDR3 length is 14 residues. Trimming pared 3 bases from V and 3 bases from J, leaving 8 bases between.

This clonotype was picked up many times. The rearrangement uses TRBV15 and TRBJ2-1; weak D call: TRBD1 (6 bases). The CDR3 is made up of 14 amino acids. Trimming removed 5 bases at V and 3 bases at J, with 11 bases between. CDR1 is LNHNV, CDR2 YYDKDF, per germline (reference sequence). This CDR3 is CATSRTTGYNEQFF. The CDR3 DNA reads TGTGCCACCAGCCGCACGACAGGCTACAATGAGCAGTTCTTC.

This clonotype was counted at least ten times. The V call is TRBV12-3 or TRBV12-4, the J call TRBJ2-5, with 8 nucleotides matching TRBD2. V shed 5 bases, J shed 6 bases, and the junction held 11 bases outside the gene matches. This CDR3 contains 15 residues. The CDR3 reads CASSPGRGVGKTQYF. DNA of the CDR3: TGTGCCAGCAGTCCCGGGCGGGGGGTCGGGAAGACCCAGTACTTC.

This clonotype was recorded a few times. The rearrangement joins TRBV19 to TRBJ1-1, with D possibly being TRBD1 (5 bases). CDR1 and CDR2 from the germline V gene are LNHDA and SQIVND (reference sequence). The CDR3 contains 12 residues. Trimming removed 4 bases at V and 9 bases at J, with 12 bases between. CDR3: CASSKGPGQAFF. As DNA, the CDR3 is TGTGCCAGTAGTAAGGGGCCCGGCCAAGCTTTCTTT.

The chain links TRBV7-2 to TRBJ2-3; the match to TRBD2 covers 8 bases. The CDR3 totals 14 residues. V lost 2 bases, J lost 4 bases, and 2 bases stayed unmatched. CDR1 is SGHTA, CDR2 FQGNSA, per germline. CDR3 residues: CASSLTSGPDTQYF. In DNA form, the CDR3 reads TGTGCCAGCAGCTTAACTAGCGGACCAGATACGCAGTATTTT.

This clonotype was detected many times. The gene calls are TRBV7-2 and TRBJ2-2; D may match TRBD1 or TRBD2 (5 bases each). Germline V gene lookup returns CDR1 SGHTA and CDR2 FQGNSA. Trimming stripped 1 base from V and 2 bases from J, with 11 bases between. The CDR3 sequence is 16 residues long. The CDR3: CASSLVGTANTGELFF. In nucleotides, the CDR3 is TGTGCCAGCAGCTTAGTTGGGACGGCTAACACCGGGGAGCTGTTTTTT.

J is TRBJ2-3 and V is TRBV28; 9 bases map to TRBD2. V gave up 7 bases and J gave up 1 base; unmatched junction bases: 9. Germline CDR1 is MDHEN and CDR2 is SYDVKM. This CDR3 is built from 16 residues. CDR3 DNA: TGTGCCAGCACCCTCACAGCGGGGGGAGGCACAGATACGCAGTATTTT. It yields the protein CASTLTAGGGTDTQYF.

CDR3 in amino acids: CAISGLDREAGELFF. The DNA of the CDR3 is TGTGCCATCAGCGGCCTGGACAGGGAGGCCGGGGAGCTGTTTTTT. J is TRBJ2-2 and V is TRBV10-3; 8 bases are a match to TRBD1. This CDR3 spans 15 amino acids. J gave up 6 bases and V 6 bases, and 9 bases lay outside the gene matches. Germline values: CDR1 ENHRY, CDR2 SYGVKD.

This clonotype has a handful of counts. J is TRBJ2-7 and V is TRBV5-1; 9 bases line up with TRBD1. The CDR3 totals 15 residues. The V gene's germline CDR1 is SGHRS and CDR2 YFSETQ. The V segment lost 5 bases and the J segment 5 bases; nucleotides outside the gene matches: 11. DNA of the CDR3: TGCGCCAGCAGTAGGACAGGGGACCCGGGGGACGAGCAGTACTTC. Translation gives CASSRTGDPGDEQYF. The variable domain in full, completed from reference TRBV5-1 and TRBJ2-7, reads KAGVTQTPRYLIKTRGQQVTLSCSPISGHRSVSWYQQTPGQGLQFLFEYFSETQRNKGNFPGRFSGRQFSNSRSEMNVSTLELGDSALYLCASSRTGDPGDEQYFGPGTRLTVT.

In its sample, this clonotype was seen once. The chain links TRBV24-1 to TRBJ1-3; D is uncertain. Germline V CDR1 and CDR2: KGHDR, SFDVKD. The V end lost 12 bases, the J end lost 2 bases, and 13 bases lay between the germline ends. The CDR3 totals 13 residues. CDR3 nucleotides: TGTGCCCCAGGTGATGGCACTGGAAACACCATATATTTT. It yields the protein CAPGDGTGNTIYF.

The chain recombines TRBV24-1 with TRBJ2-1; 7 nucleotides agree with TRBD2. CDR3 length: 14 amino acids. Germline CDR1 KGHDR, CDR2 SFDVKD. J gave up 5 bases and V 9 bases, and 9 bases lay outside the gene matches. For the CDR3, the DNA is TGTGCCACCGCGCGGGAGCCCCCCAACAATGAGCAGTTCTTC. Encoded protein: CATAREPPNNEQFF.

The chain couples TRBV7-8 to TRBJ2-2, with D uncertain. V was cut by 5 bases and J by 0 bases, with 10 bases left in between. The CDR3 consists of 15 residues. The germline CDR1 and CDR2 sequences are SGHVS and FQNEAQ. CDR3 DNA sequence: TGTGCCAGCAGCGTCACAACTACGAACACCGGGGAGCTGTTTTTT. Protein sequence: CASSVTTTNTGELFF.

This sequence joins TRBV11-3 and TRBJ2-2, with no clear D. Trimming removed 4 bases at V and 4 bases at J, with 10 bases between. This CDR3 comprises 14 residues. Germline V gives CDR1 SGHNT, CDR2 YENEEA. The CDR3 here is CASSSFESTGELFF. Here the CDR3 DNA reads TGTGCCAGCAGCTCATTTGAGAGCACCGGGGAGCTGTTTTTT.

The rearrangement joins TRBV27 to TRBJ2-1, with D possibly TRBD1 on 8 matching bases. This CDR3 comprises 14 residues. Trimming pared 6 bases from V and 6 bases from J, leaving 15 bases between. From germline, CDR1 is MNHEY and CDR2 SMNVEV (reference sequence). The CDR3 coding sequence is TGTGCCAGCAGCCCACAGGGGGGGGGCAATGAGCAGTTCTTC. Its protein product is CASSPQGGGNEQFF.